This TCR beta chain was documented in a study of T cell repertoires in cytomegalovirus infection. Looking at the study overall: Public TCR beta signatures marked donors with CMV infection and the matching HLA.

This clonotype was observed a single time. This may stem from a read error, because a much larger clone lies one nucleotide away. This CDR3 has 12 residues. Looked up from germline, CDR1 is MDHEN and CDR2 is SYDVKM. V lost 3 bases to trimming and J lost 6 bases, with 5 bases between them. Using its own MiXCR run on the reads, TCRdb lists one record per CDR3 protein. The sample has approximately 150,000 distinct CDR3 sequences; approximately 17% are singletons. This receptor was taken from a human donor in good health (CMV status not recorded). Some clones in this sample may be carry-over from other donors' samples. Sequencing was carried out using CD8+ T cells from PBMCs. The chain carries TRBV28 and TRBJ2-2; D uncertain. This CDR3 is CASSFWAGELFF. The CDR3 region has the DNA TGTGCCAGCAGTTTCTGGGCCGGGGAGCTGTTTTTT.